The 5 T cell receptor beta chains presented below share a single source sample, sequenced in a study of shared clonotypes between healthy human individuals. Positively selected for CCR7, the CD45RO-negative cells used as naive CD8 cells excluded terminally differentiated effector memory CD45RA+ cells. Measured with immunoSEQ multiplex PCR; TCRdb has only the in-frame clones, and not every one. There are approximately 840,000 clones in the sample; around 96% occur only once, and under 0.25% lies in the top ten. Specimen: naive CD8+ T cells sorted from blood. The origin of the receptors is a man younger than 40 in good health.

The V and J genes are TRBV7-9 and TRBJ1-1; D is possibly TRBD1 (5 bases). The CDR3 is 13 amino acids. Germline loops: CDR1 SEHNR, CDR2 FQNEAQ (reference sequence). Trimming took off 1 base at V and 5 bases at J, with 8 bases between the two ends. CDR3 region: CASSLDRTTEAFF. The CDR3, as DNA: TGTGCCAGCAGCTTAGACAGGACTACTGAAGCTTTCTTT. The entire variable domain, with the rest obtained from reference TRBV7-9 and TRBJ1-1, is as follows: DTGVSQNPRHKITKRGQNVTFRCDPISEHNRLYWYRQTLGQGPEFLTYFQNEAQLEKSRLLSDRFSAERPKGSFSTLEIQRTEQGDSAMYLCASSLDRTTEAFFGQGTRLTVV.

As DNA, the CDR3 is TGCGCCAGCAGCTGGCGACTACAACCGGATGAGCAGTTCTTC. It specifies CASSWRLQPDEQFF. The V and J genes are TRBV5-1 and TRBJ2-1, with TRBD2 as a possible D gene (5 bases). Germline V lookup: CDR1 SGHRS, CDR2 YFSETQ. The V end lost 3 bases, the J end lost 8 bases, and 15 bases lay between the germline ends. The CDR3 loop spans 14 amino acids.

V gene TRBV5-1 combines with J gene TRBJ2-5; 7 positions match TRBD1. Germline V gives CDR1 SGHRS, CDR2 YFSETQ. The CDR3 length is 16 residues. V lost 1 base, J lost 2 bases, and 8 bases stayed unmatched. CDR3 nucleotide sequence: TGCGCCAGCAGCTTGTTCGCCGGGACAGCTCAAGAGACCCAGTACTTC. As protein: CASSLFAGTAQETQYF.

The chain uses TRBV29-1 and TRBJ1-2, with a tentative D call TRBD1 (5 bases). This CDR3 is built from 15 residues. V was trimmed by 3 bases and J by 0 bases, leaving 14 bases between them. Germline loops: CDR1 SQVTM, CDR2 ANQGSEA. CDR3: CSVEEAGLSNYGYTF. DNA of the CDR3: TGCAGCGTTGAGGAGGCGGGGCTCTCTAACTATGGCTACACCTTC.

This chain joins TRBV7-7 and TRBJ2-7; 7 bases fit TRBD1. This CDR3 region has 13 residues. CDR1 is SSHAT and CDR2 is FNYEAQ in the germline V gene (reference sequence). Trimming cost V 5 bases and J 3 bases; bases outside gene matches: 4. CDR3 coding DNA: TGTGCCAGCAGCCCGGGACAGATCTACGAGCAGTACTTC. Translated: CASSPGQIYEQYF.